Below are 9 T cell receptor beta chains sequenced from a single sample in a study of blood T cell repertoires in COVID-19. Data came from immunoSEQ multiplex PCR; TCRdb stores just in-frame clones and leaves some out. The table has tens of thousands of clones, about four fifths seen once; the top ten hold over 15%. The source material was peripheral blood. These receptors were obtained from a woman between 55 and 75 years old with acute or convalescent COVID-19.

The rearrangement joins TRBV20-1 to TRBJ1-2; the D is unclear. This CDR3 comprises 10 residues. With 7 bases removed from V and 8 bases from J, the gap between germline ends came to 11 bases. The germline V gene has CDR1 DFQATT and CDR2 SNEGSKA (reference sequence). CDR3 protein: CSGSSHGYTF. CDR3 coding DNA: TGCAGTGGAAGCTCGCACGGCTACACCTTC.

V gene TRBV5-1 combines with J gene TRBJ2-7; D gene uncertain. Trimming cost V 0 bases and J 6 bases, with 10 bases left between them. The CDR3 length is 13 residues. Germline V gene sequence: CDR1 SGHRS, CDR2 YFSETQ. The CDR3 region is CASSLDSRGEQYF. The CDR3 nucleotides read TGCGCCAGCAGCTTGGATAGCAGAGGCGAGCAGTACTTC.

This sequence joins TRBV3-1 (or the pseudogene TRBV3-2) and TRBJ1-4, with 11 bases identical to TRBD1. There are 15 residues in the CDR3. V was clipped by 0 bases and J by 10 bases; unmatched bases: 4. From germline, CDR1 is LGHDT and CDR2 YNNKEL (reference sequence). CDR3 sequence reads: CASSQDRTGGGKLFF. The CDR3 bases are TGTGCCAGCAGCCAAGATAGGACAGGGGGCGGAAAACTGTTTTTT.

The V and J genes are TRBV24-1 and TRBJ1-1, with a tentative D call TRBD1 (5 bases). In germline, CDR1 is KGHDR, CDR2 SFDVKD. Trimming pared 7 bases from V and 5 bases from J, leaving 13 bases between. CDR3 length: 13 residues. The CDR3 DNA is TGTGCCACCAGCGCCTTGTCAGGGACTGAAGCTTTCTTT. As protein: CATSALSGTEAFF.

The chain employs TRBV27 and TRBJ2-5; the match to TRBD1 covers 9 bases. The V gene's germline CDR1 is MNHEY and CDR2 SMNVEV (reference sequence). The J segment lost 3 bases and the V segment lost 1 base, leaving 3 bases of the junction unmatched. This CDR3 region has 15 residues. This CDR3 reads CASSLLGTGKETQYF. For the CDR3, the DNA is TGTGCCAGCAGTTTATTAGGGACAGGGAAAGAGACCCAGTACTTC.

The sample holds one count of this clone. The gene calls are TRBV7-2 and TRBJ2-3; the match to TRBD2 covers 14 bases. V lost 5 bases, J lost 5 bases, and 9 bases stayed unmatched. CDR1 is SGHTA and CDR2 is FQGNSA in the germline V gene. The CDR3 is 17 residues long. The CDR3 spells CASSRSGTSGSRDTQYF. In DNA, the CDR3 is TGTGCCAGCAGCCGTTCGGGGACTAGCGGGAGTCGAGATACGCAGTATTTT.

The J gene is TRBJ2-7, the V gene TRBV19; D may be TRBD1 (6 bases). CDR1 and CDR2 (germline): LNHDA, SQIVND (reference sequence). CDR3 length: 13 residues. V dropped 5 bases and J dropped 2 bases, with 10 bases sitting between them. The CDR3 here is CASSAQGAYEQYF. CDR3 bases: TGTGCCAGTAGTGCACAGGGCGCCTACGAGCAGTACTTC.

The chain recombines TRBV10-3 with TRBJ1-1, with TRBD1 matching over 9 bases. Germline lookup yields CDR1 ENHRY and CDR2 SYGVKD. The CDR3 spans 16 residues. Germline trimming cut 5 bases from V and 5 bases from J; bases unmatched to any gene: 12. This chain's CDR3 is CAISSTGQGVRTEAFF. CDR3 bases: TGTGCCATCAGTAGCACGGGACAGGGAGTAAGAACTGAAGCTTTCTTT.

The V gene is TRBV5-6, the J gene TRBJ1-2, with 8 bases matching TRBD1. The trim removed 0 bases at V and 4 bases at J, leaving 5 bases unmatched. This CDR3 spans 15 amino acids. Germline CDR1 is SGHDT and CDR2 is YYEEEE. CDR3 in amino acids: CASSLGSGGAYGYTF. The CDR3 DNA sequence: TGTGCCAGCAGCTTGGGATCAGGGGGCGCCTATGGCTACACCTTC. Full variable domain (rest looked up from reference TRBV5-6 and TRBJ1-2): DAGVTQSPTHLIKTRGQQVTLRCSPKSGHDTVSWYQQALGQGPQFIFQYYEEEERQRGNFPDRFSGHQFPNYSSELNVNALLLGDSALYLCASSLGSGGAYGYTFGSGTRLTVV.